The TCR beta chain under discussion was sequenced for a study of T-cell reconstitution after alpha-beta-depleted transplantation in children. The library targeted TCRbeta and was prepared with unique molecular identifiers. A single record per CDR3 protein comes from TCRdb applying MiXCR to the PCR reads. The sample holds 200,000 to 300,000 distinct CDR3 sequences, around 12% seen once. A few counts support this clonotype. CDR1 MNHEY and CDR2 SVGEGT come from the germline V gene. V was clipped by 8 bases and J by 0 bases, with 13 bases between them. The CDR3 is 15 amino acids. The rearrangement joins TRBV6-2 or TRBV6-3 to TRBJ2-2, with a weak D call TRBD1 (6 bases). The sequence was collected from a human donor who donated a stem cell graft to a child with acute lymphoblastic leukemia. The sample here was PBMCs from the stem cell graft donor, taken from the stem cell graft. CDR3 DNA: TGTGCCAGCGAGGGGGACCTTGCGAACACCGGGGAGCTGTTTTTT. It is translated as CASEGDLANTGELFF.